Given below is one TCR beta chain in context. Its specificity is not known. The data are from a study of T cell repertoires in cytomegalovirus infection. In the study overall: Both CMV infection and a matching HLA type were indicated by public TCR beta signatures. Study results and caveats: In two of eight donors, the top clonotype was HLA-C-restricted CMV-specific.

TCRdb used MiXCR to reprocess the reads, holding one entry per CDR3 protein. The data contain 200,000 or so distinct CDR3 sequences, 25% to 30% of them singletons. Trimming pared 3 bases from V and 0 bases from J, leaving 15 bases between. The germline gives CDR1 LGHNA, CDR2 YNFKEQ. The CDR3 totals 17 residues. The sample consisted of PBMCs. V usage is TRBV4-2 and J usage is TRBJ1-3; no clear D gene. This TCR derives from a human donor in good health (CMV status not recorded). Some clones in this sample may be carry-over from other donors' samples. In DNA, the CDR3 is TGTGCCAGCAGCCACAACCAACAACAGCACTCTGGAAACACCATATATTTT. Protein: CASSHNQQQHSGNTIYF.